A single sample gave rise to the 25 T cell receptor beta chains below, sequenced in a study of siplizumab effects on memory and regulatory T cells. The assay was immunoSEQ multiplex PCR, and TCRdb's table has in-frame clones only and misses some. The sample has roughly 120,000 clones, 80% to 95% seen once. The sequenced sample consisted of CD4+ T cells sorted from blood. These receptors all come from a human donor in good health.

The rearrangement links TRBV6-5 to TRBJ1-1; D is perhaps TRBD1 (5 bases). Per the germline V gene, CDR1 is MNHEY and CDR2 is SVGAGI. The ends were cut back, 0 bases at V and 13 bases at J, with 15 bases in the middle. The CDR3 consists of 13 residues. The CDR3 here is CASSYSGQGPIFF. CDR3 DNA: TGTGCCAGCAGTTACTCTGGGCAGGGTCCAATTTTCTTT.

As DNA, the CDR3 is TGCGCCAGCAGCCAAGACCAGAGGACTAGCGGGAACACCGGGGAGCTGTTTTTT. This codes for CASSQDQRTSGNTGELFF. J is TRBJ2-2 and V is TRBV4-1, with 10 bases that match TRBD2. This CDR3 region has 18 residues. The junction had 5 bases not matched to a gene; V was cut back by 0 bases and J by 1 base. Per the germline V gene, CDR1 is MGHRA and CDR2 is YSYEKL.

This rearrangement joins TRBV6-4 to TRBJ1-2; 7 nucleotides align to TRBD1. The CDR3 has 13 amino acids. Germline CDR1 reads MRHNA; CDR2 reads SNTAGT. The V segment lost 5 bases and the J segment 8 bases; nucleotides outside the gene matches: 8. In nucleotides, the CDR3 is TGTGCCAGCAGTCCCACCGGGACAGTGGGCTACACCTTC. This encodes CASSPTGTVGYTF.

The chain is built from TRBV4-2 and TRBJ1-2; 8 nucleotides agree with TRBD1. The germline V gene encodes CDR1 LGHNA and CDR2 YNFKEQ. V was clipped by 4 bases and J by 8 bases; unmatched bases: 6. The CDR3 sequence is 13 residues long. CDR3 in DNA: TGTGCCAGCAGCCTACAGGGGGTGTCGGGCTACACCTTC. Its translation: CASSLQGVSGYTF.

The rearrangement links TRBV5-1 to TRBJ2-1, with 11 bases identical to TRBD2. V was pared by 7 bases and J by 5 bases, with 8 bases of the junction left unmatched. The CDR3 is 15 residues long. CDR1 SGHRS and CDR2 YFSETQ come from the germline V gene. CDR3 loop: CASLPLAGGNNEQFF. The CDR3 bases are TGCGCCAGCTTACCGCTAGCGGGGGGAAACAATGAGCAGTTCTTC.

The chain employs TRBV15 and TRBJ1-4, with D maybe TRBD1 (6 bases). The CDR3 is 14 amino acids. CDR1 is LNHNV and CDR2 is YYDKDF in the germline V gene (reference sequence). V was clipped by 1 base and J by 6 bases, with 9 bases between them. CDR3 DNA: TGTGCCACCAGCAGAGGGGGGCCAGATGAAAAACTGTTTTTT. It is translated as CATSRGGPDEKLFF. The full variable domain, rest sourced from reference TRBV15 and TRBJ1-4, is DAMVIQNPRYQVTQFGKPVTLSCSQTLNHNVMYWYQQKSSQAPKLLFHYYDKDFNNEADTPDNFQSRRPNTSFCFLDIRSPGLGDTAMYLCATSRGGPDEKLFFGSGTQLSVL.

The chain is built from TRBV7-2 and TRBJ2-6; no definite D call. This CDR3 region has 18 residues. V was clipped by 5 bases and J by 5 bases, with 22 bases between them. Germline V gene sequence: CDR1 SGHTA, CDR2 FQGNSA. The CDR3 DNA reads TGTGCCAGCAGCGCGTCATACAGCTCACAAAGTCGGGCCAACGTCCTGACTTTC. Its protein is CASSASYSSQSRANVLTF.

The CDR3 here is CASSPYGGGTDTQYF. The CDR3 nucleotides read TGTGCCAGCAGCCCCTACGGGGGTGGCACAGATACGCAGTATTTT. The J gene is TRBJ2-3, the V gene TRBV7-9, with D maybe TRBD2 (6 bases). V dropped 5 bases and J dropped 1 base, with 13 bases sitting between them. From germline, CDR1 is SEHNR and CDR2 FQNEAQ (reference sequence). The CDR3 totals 15 residues.

The gene calls are TRBV6-1 and TRBJ1-5, with 8 bases lining up with TRBD1. Germline V gives CDR1 MNHNS, CDR2 SASEGT. V was pared by 7 bases and J by 6 bases, with 5 bases of the junction left unmatched. The CDR3 contains 13 residues. DNA for the CDR3: TGTGCCAGCACCTCGGACAGGGCTCAGCCCCAGCATTTT. Translated, it gives CASTSDRAQPQHF.

The chain recombines TRBV5-6 with TRBJ2-1; TRBD2 aligns across 9 bases. The V segment lost 0 bases and the J segment 15 bases; nucleotides outside the gene matches: 10. CDR1 is SGHDT, CDR2 YYEEEE, per germline. This CDR3 region has 14 residues. This CDR3 is CASSLEGGRGVLFF. CDR3 in DNA: TGTGCCAGCAGCTTGGAAGGCGGGAGGGGAGTACTGTTCTTC.

The chain couples TRBV5-6 to TRBJ2-7; D gene unclear. This CDR3 comprises 15 residues. Trimming cost V 0 bases and J 3 bases, with 13 bases left between them. From germline, CDR1 is SGHDT and CDR2 YYEEEE. Here the CDR3 DNA reads TGTGCCAGCAGCTTGGCCAAAGGGTATAGCTACGAGCAGTACTTC. Amino acid sequence: CASSLAKGYSYEQYF.

V is TRBV5-1 and J is TRBJ2-3; D is uncertain. V was cut by 0 bases and J by 1 base, with 6 bases left in between. The length of the CDR3 is 14 residues. The V gene's germline CDR1 is SGHRS and CDR2 YFSETQ. CDR3 amino acids: CASSLDPGTDTQYF. DNA of the CDR3: TGCGCCAGCAGCTTGGATCCAGGCACAGATACGCAGTATTTT. The full variable domain, rest sourced from reference TRBV5-1 and TRBJ2-3, is KAGVTQTPRYLIKTRGQQVTLSCSPISGHRSVSWYQQTPGQGLQFLFEYFSETQRNKGNFPGRFSGRQFSNSRSEMNVSTLELGDSALYLCASSLDPGTDTQYFGPGTRLTVL.

The CDR3 is CASSGRQGAYEQYF. DNA for the CDR3: TGCGCCAGCAGCGGCCGACAGGGGGCCTACGAGCAGTACTTC. The V call is TRBV4-1, the J call TRBJ2-7; 9 nucleotides match TRBD1. Unmatched junction bases numbered 4, after V lost 5 bases and J lost 2 bases. There are 14 residues in the CDR3. Germline CDR1 and CDR2: MGHRA and YSYEKL.

The chain recombines TRBV6-6 with TRBJ2-7; D gene unclear. The V end was cut by 5 bases, the J end by 2 bases, with 4 bases between. The CDR3 consists of 11 residues. The germline gives CDR1 MNHNY, CDR2 SVGAGI (reference sequence). The CDR3 DNA sequence: TGTGCCAGCAGTAGAACCTACGAGCAGTACTTC. This translates into CASSRTYEQYF.

The DNA for the CDR3 is TGTGCCAGCAGTTTAACTAGAAGAAGGGGCACAGATACGCAGTATTTT. Protein sequence: CASSLTRRRGTDTQYF. This rearrangement joins TRBV27 to TRBJ2-3; the D gene is possibly TRBD2 (5 bases). Trimming removed 2 bases from V and 1 base from J, with 13 bases in between. CDR3 length: 16 amino acids. Germline CDR1 reads MNHEY; CDR2 reads SMNVEV (reference sequence).

The V gene is TRBV5-4, the J gene TRBJ2-7; D uncertain. CDR3 size: 13 residues. V lost 1 base, J lost 2 bases, and 7 bases lay in between. CDR1 SGHNT and CDR2 YYREEE come from the germline V gene (reference sequence). The CDR3 DNA reads TGTGCCAGCAGCTTGAGCTTCGCCTACGAGCAGTACTTC. Translating it yields CASSLSFAYEQYF.

The rearrangement uses TRBV15 and TRBJ2-7; TRBD2 is a possible D gene (6 bases). V lost 0 bases and J lost 3, with 12 bases in between. Germline V CDR1 and CDR2: LNHNV, YYDKDF (reference sequence). The CDR3 sequence is 15 residues long. CDR3 in DNA: TGTGCCACCAGCAGAGAATCCTGGAGGGGCTACGAGCAGTACTTC. This translates into CATSRESWRGYEQYF.

The V gene is TRBV27, the J gene TRBJ1-2; 7 positions match TRBD1. Unmatched junction bases numbered 7, after V lost 3 bases and J lost 9 bases. The CDR3 consists of 13 residues. CDR1 is MNHEY and CDR2 is SMNVEV in the germline V gene (reference sequence). This chain's CDR3 is CASSLRQGLSYTF. As DNA, the CDR3 is TGTGCCAGCAGTTTGAGACAGGGCCTTAGCTACACCTTC.

The chain links TRBV19 to TRBJ2-2, with no clear D. Germline CDR1 and CDR2: LNHDA and SQIVND (reference sequence). V dropped 10 bases and J dropped 0 bases, with 15 bases sitting between them. The CDR3 has 15 residues. CDR3 DNA: TGTGCCATAGGATTGAGTCCCTCGAACACCGGGGAGCTGTTTTTT. Translating gives CAIGLSPSNTGELFF.

On this clone: The junction differs from germline at one of its ends, possibly a read error. V and J are TRBV7-9 and TRBJ2-7; no firm D call. The CDR3 loop spans 12 amino acids. CDR1 is SEHNR and CDR2 is FQNEAQ in the germline V gene (reference sequence). In nucleotides, the CDR3 is TGTGCCAGCAGCTTGATATCCTTCGAGCAGTACTTC. Translation: CASSLISFEQYF.

V gene TRBV10-3 combines with J gene TRBJ1-1; D call uncertain. This CDR3 has 13 residues. Trimming took off 9 bases at V and 7 bases at J, with 18 bases between the two ends. Germline assignment: CDR1 ENHRY and CDR2 SYGVKD. For the CDR3, the DNA is TGTGCCATTAAACTGACTCCCCGGAATGAAGCTTTCTTT. Translation gives CAIKLTPRNEAFF.

The V and J genes are TRBV4-1 and TRBJ1-2, with TRBD1 matching 9 bases. Trimming took 1 base from V and 2 from J; bases not matched to a gene: 11. The CDR3 runs 18 residues. CDR1 and CDR2 (germline): MGHRA, YSYEKL. The CDR3 DNA reads as TGCGCCAGCAGCCAAGTGATGTGGGACAGGGAAAAAAACTATGGCTACACCTTC. Residues: CASSQVMWDREKNYGYTF.

The chain combines TRBV18 with TRBJ1-4, with D tentatively TRBD1 (5 bases). This CDR3 has 14 residues. Germline lookup yields CDR1 KGHSH and CDR2 LQKENI. The ends were cut back, 3 bases at V and 6 bases at J, with 11 bases in the middle. CDR3 sequence reads: CASSPTATHEKLFF. As DNA, the CDR3 is TGTGCCAGCTCACCGACAGCAACCCATGAAAAACTGTTTTTT. Full variable domain (rest looked up from reference TRBV18 and TRBJ1-4): NAGVMQNPRHLVRRRGQEARLRCSPMKGHSHVYWYRQLPEEGLKFMVYLQKENIIDESGMPKERFSAEFPKEGPSILRIQQVVRGDSAAYFCASSPTATHEKLFFGSGTQLSVL.

The rearrangement uses TRBV9 and TRBJ2-3, with D possibly TRBD2 on 6 matching bases. Trimming left V 2 bases short and J 1 base short, with 11 bases between. Looked up from germline, CDR1 is SGDLS and CDR2 is YYNGEE. The length of the CDR3 is 15 residues. The chain's CDR3 is CASSVRLGGTDTQYF. CDR3 bases: TGTGCCAGCAGCGTCCGACTAGGGGGCACAGATACGCAGTATTTT.

The rearrangement uses TRBV5-6 and TRBJ2-1; D is undetermined. Germline V gene lookup returns CDR1 SGHDT and CDR2 YYEEEE. This CDR3 region has 16 residues. The V end lost 5 bases, the J end lost 1 base, and 16 bases lay between the germline ends. The CDR3 coding sequence is TGTGCCAGCAGTTCCCTTCTCGGAAATTCCTACAATGAGCAGTTCTTC. Protein product: CASSSLLGNSYNEQFF.